The next 16 T cell receptor beta chains were all read from a single sample in a study of neoadjuvant nivolumab and ipilimumab in lung cancer. Repertoires were generated with immunoSEQ multiplex PCR, while TCRdb's copy carries only in-frame clones and drops some. Here the sample spans tens of thousands of clones, approximately 77% being singletons. Sequencing used peripheral blood, obtained before neoadjuvant nivolumab, alone or with ipilimumab. The receptors originated from an adult with non-small cell lung cancer.

V usage is TRBV15 and J usage is TRBJ1-1, with unresolved D. CDR3 length: 12 residues. Germline CDR1 and CDR2: LNHNV and YYDKDF (reference sequence). The germline V and J ends were trimmed by 5 bases and 6 bases, with 10 bases remaining between them. The DNA for the CDR3 is TGTGCCACCAGCGCGTTTAGCTCTGAAGCTTTCTTT. As protein: CATSAFSSEAFF.

This clone was recorded only once. V usage is TRBV5-5 and J usage is TRBJ1-1; TRBD1 is a possible D gene (6 bases). CDR3 size: 13 residues. The V end lost 8 bases, the J end lost 0 bases, and 11 bases lay between the germline ends. Germline-derived CDR1 and CDR2 are SGHKS and YYEKEE (reference sequence). The CDR3 loop is CASRQDLNTEAFF. The CDR3, as DNA: TGTGCCAGTAGACAGGATTTGAACACTGAAGCTTTCTTT.

The chain links TRBV2 to TRBJ2-2, with D perhaps TRBD1 (6 bases). The V gene lost 5 bases and the J gene lost 5 bases, with 18 bases spanning the gap. Germline V gives CDR1 SNHLY, CDR2 FYNNEI. The CDR3 extends over 16 amino acids. The CDR3: CASSRTQGIETGELFF. As DNA, the CDR3 is TGTGCCAGCAGTCGAACCCAGGGGATAGAGACCGGGGAGCTGTTTTTT. The variable domain in full, completed from reference TRBV2 and TRBJ2-2, reads EPEVTQTPSHQVTQMGQEVILRCVPISNHLYFYWYRQILGQKVEFLVSFYNNEISEKSEIFDDQFSVERPDGSNFTLKIRSTKLEDSAMYFCASSRTQGIETGELFFGEGSRLTVL.

Only one count was recorded for this clone. The CDR3 DNA reads as TGTGCCAGCAGCCGGCGACACCCACAGGGGCTTGGCTACACCTTC. This codes for CASSRRHPQGLGYTF. The chain combines TRBV4-2 with TRBJ1-2; TRBD1 matches 7 bases. Per the germline V gene, CDR1 is LGHNA and CDR2 is YNFKEQ. Trimming took 4 bases from V and 7 from J; bases not matched to a gene: 12. The CDR3 is made up of 15 amino acids.

The chain recombines TRBV29-1 with TRBJ1-1; possibly TRBD1 for D (5 bases). Germline assignment: CDR1 SQVTM and CDR2 ANQGSEA. The V gene lost 0 bases and the J gene lost 0 bases, with 5 bases spanning the gap. The CDR3 is 13 residues long. The CDR3 here is CSVEEGVNTEAFF. DNA for the CDR3: TGCAGCGTTGAAGAGGGGGTGAACACTGAAGCTTTCTTT.

The chain joins TRBV18 to TRBJ2-1, with D maybe TRBD2 (5 bases). V was trimmed by 2 bases and J by 0 bases, leaving 14 bases between them. The CDR3 extends over 17 amino acids. Per the germline V gene, CDR1 is KGHSH and CDR2 is LQKENI. CDR3 in amino acids: CASSPFGVAPSYNEQFF. The CDR3 DNA is TGTGCCAGCTCACCATTTGGGGTAGCGCCCTCCTACAATGAGCAGTTCTTC.

V gene TRBV5-1 combines with J gene TRBJ2-2; the D gene is possibly TRBD1 (6 bases). Germline-derived CDR1 and CDR2 are SGHRS and YFSETQ. CDR3 length: 15 amino acids. V was clipped by 6 bases and J by 2 bases, with 14 bases between them. CDR3 nucleotide sequence: TGCGCCAGCACCCCAGGGGCGGCTAACACCGGGGAGCTGTTTTTT. This translates into CASTPGAANTGELFF.

The V and J genes are TRBV2 and TRBJ2-4; a possible D gene is TRBD1 (6 bases). This CDR3 spans 15 amino acids. V lost 7 bases, J lost 0 bases, and 13 bases lay in between. Germline V gives CDR1 SNHLY, CDR2 FYNNEI. The CDR3 region is CASMGQELAKNIQYF. The DNA of the CDR3 is TGTGCCAGCATGGGACAAGAACTAGCCAAAAACATTCAGTACTTC.

V and J are TRBV11-3 and TRBJ2-1; D is perhaps TRBD2 (6 bases). Trimming shortened V by 5 bases and J by 7 bases, and 21 bases separated the two germline ends. The germline V gene has CDR1 SGHNT and CDR2 YENEEA. CDR3 length: 16 residues. CDR3 sequence: CASSPGGVTLGNEQFF. In DNA, the CDR3 is TGTGCCAGCAGCCCTGGAGGGGTTACTTTGGGGAATGAGCAGTTCTTC.

CDR3 in amino acids: CASSFWGTANTEAFF. The CDR3 coding sequence is TGCGCCAGCAGCTTCTGGGGGACAGCCAACACTGAAGCTTTCTTT. The chain uses TRBV5-1 and TRBJ1-1, with TRBD1 matching 7 bases. This CDR3 has 15 amino acids. J lost 2 bases, V lost 2 bases, and 6 bases had no gene match. Germline V gives CDR1 SGHRS, CDR2 YFSETQ. Full variable domain (missing parts from reference TRBV5-1 and TRBJ1-1): KAGVTQTPRYLIKTRGQQVTLSCSPISGHRSVSWYQQTPGQGLQFLFEYFSETQRNKGNFPGRFSGRQFSNSRSEMNVSTLELGDSALYLCASSFWGTANTEAFFGQGTRLTVV.

V and J are TRBV18 and TRBJ1-3; the match to TRBD1 covers 9 bases. The trim removed 3 bases at V and 2 bases at J, leaving 8 bases unmatched. Germline V lookup: CDR1 KGHSH, CDR2 LQKENI. The CDR3 has 17 residues. CDR3 protein: CASSPRTGEHTGNTIYF. The CDR3 nucleotides read TGTGCCAGCTCACCCAGGACAGGGGAACATACTGGAAACACCATATATTTT.

J is TRBJ2-3 and V is TRBV12-5, with D hard to call. The V gene lost 1 base and the J gene lost 3 bases, with 14 bases spanning the gap. CDR1 LGHNT and CDR2 FRNRAP come from the germline V gene. The CDR3 contains 16 residues. The CDR3 sequence: CASGLGTSMPTDTQYF. The CDR3 DNA is TGTGCTAGTGGTTTGGGAACCTCCATGCCTACAGATACGCAGTATTTT.

V is TRBV5-4 and J is TRBJ2-1; TRBD2 matches 9 bases. Germline-derived CDR1 and CDR2 are SGHNT and YYREEE (reference sequence). This CDR3 spans 17 amino acids. The V gene end was trimmed by 0 bases and the J gene end by 5 bases; junction bases not matched to a gene: 9. The CDR3 nucleotides read TGTGCCAGCAGCTTGGGGGGCGGGAGGGCCAGCCACAATGAGCAGTTCTTC. It yields the protein CASSLGGGRASHNEQFF.

V gene TRBV4-1 combines with J gene TRBJ1-3; D gene uncertain. V gave up 1 base and J gave up 0 bases, with 16 bases separating them. This CDR3 is built from 18 residues. Looked up from germline, CDR1 is MGHRA and CDR2 is YSYEKL. CDR3 amino acids: CASSQALRGQRSGNTIYF. For the CDR3, the DNA is TGCGCCAGCAGCCAAGCCCTACGCGGCCAGCGCTCTGGAAACACCATATATTTT.

The chain uses TRBV20-1 and TRBJ1-1; no clear D. Trimming removed 6 bases at V and 0 bases at J, with 5 bases between. Germline CDR1 reads DFQATT; CDR2 reads SNEGSKA (reference sequence). The CDR3 sequence is 11 residues long. CDR3 coding DNA: TGCAGTGCGATGTTGAACACTGAAGCTTTCTTT. Residues: CSAMLNTEAFF.

The chain joins TRBV6-5 to TRBJ1-1; a weak D match, TRBD1 (5 bases). The germline V gene has CDR1 MNHEY and CDR2 SVGAGI. V lost 5 bases to trimming and J lost 7 bases, with 11 bases between them. CDR3 length: 12 residues. CDR3 amino acids: CASSPLRGEAFF. CDR3 DNA sequence: TGTGCCAGCAGTCCCCTGAGGGGTGAAGCTTTCTTT.